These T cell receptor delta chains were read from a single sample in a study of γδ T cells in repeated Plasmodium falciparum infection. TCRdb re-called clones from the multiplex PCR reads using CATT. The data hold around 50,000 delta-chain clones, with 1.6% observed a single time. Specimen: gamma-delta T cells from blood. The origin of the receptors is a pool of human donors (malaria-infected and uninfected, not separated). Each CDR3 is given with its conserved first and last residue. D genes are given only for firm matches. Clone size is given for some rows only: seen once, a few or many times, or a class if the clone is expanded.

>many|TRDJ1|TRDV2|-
TGTGCCTGTGACACCGTCCTGCACCCGCAGGGGAAACTCATCTTT
CACDTVLHPQGKLIF
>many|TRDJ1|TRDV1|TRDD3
TGTGCTCTTGGGGATGTAGTCCTATGGCTGGGGGCGCACACCGATAAACTCATCTTT
CALGDVVLWLGAHTDKLIF
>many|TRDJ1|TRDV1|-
TGTGCTCTTGGGGAACGTCGCCTTCCTACCCTTACTGGGGGATACACCGATAAACTCATCTTT
CALGERRLPTLTGGYTDKLIF
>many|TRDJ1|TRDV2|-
TGTGCCTGTGACACCCTGAGCCAGATTAGGGACACCGATAAACTCATCTTT
CACDTLSQIRDTDKLIF
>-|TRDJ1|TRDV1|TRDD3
TGTGCTCTTAGGGGACTAGAGAACTACTGGGGATTAGCCCCGGACACCGATAAACTCATCTTT
CALRGLENYWGLAPDTDKLIF
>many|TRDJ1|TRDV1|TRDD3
TGTGCCCTTGGGTACCCCGCCTTCCTCGACTGGGGGATACTACCCGATAAACTCATCTTT
CALGYPAFLDWGILPDKLIF
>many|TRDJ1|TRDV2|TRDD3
TGTGCCTGTGACACCGTTCCACTGGGGGATACGAGCCCCGATAAACTCATCTTT
CACDTVPLGDTSPDKLIF
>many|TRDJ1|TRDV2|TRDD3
TGTGCCTGTGACACACTGGGGGATGCCGATAAACTCATCTTT
CACDTLGDADKLIF
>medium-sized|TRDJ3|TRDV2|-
TGTGCCTGTGACACCCTTCAGGGGGGCGGTCGCTCCTGGGACACCCGACAGATGTTTTTC
CACDTLQGGGRSWDTRQMFF
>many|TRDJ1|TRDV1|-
TGTGCTCTTGGGGACCCGGCCTTCCTATTTTTCCCGGCTGGGGGATCACCCGATAAACTCATCTTT
CALGDPAFLFFPAGGSPDKLIF
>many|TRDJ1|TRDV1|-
TGTGCTCTTGGGGAGCTAGAAGGTCCTACGTATGCTAACTGGGGAGAGTACGCCGATAAACTCATCTTT
CALGELEGPTYANWGEYADKLIF
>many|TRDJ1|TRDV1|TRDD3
TGTGCTCTTGGGGAACTCCCCCCCTTTCCTACCAGTGGTCCGAACTACTGGGGGATACAGCTCATCTTT
CALGELPPFPTSGPNYWGIQLIF
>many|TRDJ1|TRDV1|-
TGTGCTCTTGGGGAACTAGGATTGCCTTTGAACTCCCTTAGTCTTGGGGATCACTCCCCTAAAATCATCTTT
CALGELGLPLNSLSLGDHSPKIIF
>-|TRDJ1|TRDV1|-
TGTGCTCTTGGGGGCCTACCGAGTACTAGCACCGATAAACTCATCTTT
CALGGLPSTSTDKLIF